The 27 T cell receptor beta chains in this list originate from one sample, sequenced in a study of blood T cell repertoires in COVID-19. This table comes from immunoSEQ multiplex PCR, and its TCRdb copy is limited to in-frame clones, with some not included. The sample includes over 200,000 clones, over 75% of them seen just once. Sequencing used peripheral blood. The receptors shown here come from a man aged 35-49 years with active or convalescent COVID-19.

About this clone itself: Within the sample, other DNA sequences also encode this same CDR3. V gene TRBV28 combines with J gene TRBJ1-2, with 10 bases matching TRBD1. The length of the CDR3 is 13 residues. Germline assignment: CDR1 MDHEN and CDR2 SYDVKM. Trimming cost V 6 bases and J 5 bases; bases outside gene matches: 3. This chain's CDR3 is CASSPGQGYGYTF. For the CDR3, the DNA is TGTGCCAGCAGCCCGGGACAGGGGTATGGCTACACCTTC.

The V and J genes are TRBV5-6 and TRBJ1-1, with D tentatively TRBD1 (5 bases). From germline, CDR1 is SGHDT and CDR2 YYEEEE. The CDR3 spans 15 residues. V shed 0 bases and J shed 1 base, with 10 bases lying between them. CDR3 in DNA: TGTGCCAGCAGCTTGGCCAGGCAGGGGAACACTGAAGCTTTCTTT. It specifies CASSLARQGNTEAFF.

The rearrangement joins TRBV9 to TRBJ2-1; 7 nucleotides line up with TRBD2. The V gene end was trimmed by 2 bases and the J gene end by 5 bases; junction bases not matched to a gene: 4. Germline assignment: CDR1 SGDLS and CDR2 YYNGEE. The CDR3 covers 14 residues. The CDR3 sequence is CASSVRGDDNEQFF. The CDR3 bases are TGTGCCAGCAGCGTCCGGGGGGATGACAATGAGCAGTTCTTC.

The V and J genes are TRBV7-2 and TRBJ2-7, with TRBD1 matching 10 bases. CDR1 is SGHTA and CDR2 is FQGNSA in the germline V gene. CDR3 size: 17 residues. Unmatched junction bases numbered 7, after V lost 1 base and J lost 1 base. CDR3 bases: TGTGCCAGCAGCTTAGGGACAGGGGGACCCAAGTCCTACGAGCAGTACTTC. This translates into CASSLGTGGPKSYEQYF.

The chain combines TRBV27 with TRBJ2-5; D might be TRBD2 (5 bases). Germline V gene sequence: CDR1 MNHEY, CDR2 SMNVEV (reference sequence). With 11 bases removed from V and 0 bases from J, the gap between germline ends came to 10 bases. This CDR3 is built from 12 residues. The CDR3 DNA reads TGTGCCGCCGGGGAGTACCAAGAGACCCAGTACTTC. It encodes CAAGEYQETQYF.

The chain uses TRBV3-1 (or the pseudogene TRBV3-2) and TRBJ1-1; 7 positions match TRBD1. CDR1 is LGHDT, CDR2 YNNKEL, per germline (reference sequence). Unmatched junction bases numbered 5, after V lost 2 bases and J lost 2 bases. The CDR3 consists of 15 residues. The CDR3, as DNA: TGTGCCAGCAGCCAACAGGGGGAGGATAACACTGAAGCTTTCTTT. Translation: CASSQQGEDNTEAFF.

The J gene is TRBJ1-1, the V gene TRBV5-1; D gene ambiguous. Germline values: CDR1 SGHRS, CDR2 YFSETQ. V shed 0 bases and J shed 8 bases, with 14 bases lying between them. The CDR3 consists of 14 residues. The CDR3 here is CASSLESGVSEAFF. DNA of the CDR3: TGCGCCAGCAGCTTGGAATCGGGTGTTAGCGAAGCTTTCTTT. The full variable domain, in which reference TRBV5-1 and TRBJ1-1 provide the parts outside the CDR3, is KAGVTQTPRYLIKTRGQQVTLSCSPISGHRSVSWYQQTPGQGLQFLFEYFSETQRNKGNFPGRFSGRQFSNSRSEMNVSTLELGDSALYLCASSLESGVSEAFFGQGTRLTVV.

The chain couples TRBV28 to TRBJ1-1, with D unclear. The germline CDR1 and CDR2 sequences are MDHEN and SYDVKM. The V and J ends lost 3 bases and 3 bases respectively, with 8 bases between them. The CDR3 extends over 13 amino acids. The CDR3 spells CASSFERDTEAFF. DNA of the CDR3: TGTGCCAGCAGTTTCGAGAGGGACACTGAAGCTTTCTTT.

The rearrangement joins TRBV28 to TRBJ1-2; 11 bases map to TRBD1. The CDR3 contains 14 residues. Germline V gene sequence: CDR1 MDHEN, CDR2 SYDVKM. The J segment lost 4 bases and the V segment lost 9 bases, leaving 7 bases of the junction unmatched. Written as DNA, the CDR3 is TGTGCCAGTCGTGGACAGGGGGCCCTCTATGGCTACACCTTC. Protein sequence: CASRGQGALYGYTF.

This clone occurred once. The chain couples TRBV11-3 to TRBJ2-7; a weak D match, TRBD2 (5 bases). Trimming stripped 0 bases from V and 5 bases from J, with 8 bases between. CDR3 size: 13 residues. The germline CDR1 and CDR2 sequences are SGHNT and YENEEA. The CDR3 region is CASSLEGSHEQYF. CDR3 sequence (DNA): TGTGCCAGCAGCTTAGAGGGGAGCCACGAGCAGTACTTC. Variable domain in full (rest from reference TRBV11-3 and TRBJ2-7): EAGVVQSPRYKIIEKKQPVAFWCNPISGHNTLYWYLQNLGQGPELLIRYENEEAVDDSQLPKDRFSAERLKGVDSTLKIQPAELGDSAVYLCASSLEGSHEQYFGPGTRLTVT.

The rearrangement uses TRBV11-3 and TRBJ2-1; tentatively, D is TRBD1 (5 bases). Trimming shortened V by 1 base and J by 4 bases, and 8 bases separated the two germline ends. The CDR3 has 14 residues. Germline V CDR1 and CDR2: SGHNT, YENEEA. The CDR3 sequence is CASSLGGSYNEQFF. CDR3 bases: TGTGCCAGCAGCTTAGGGGGCAGTTACAATGAGCAGTTCTTC.

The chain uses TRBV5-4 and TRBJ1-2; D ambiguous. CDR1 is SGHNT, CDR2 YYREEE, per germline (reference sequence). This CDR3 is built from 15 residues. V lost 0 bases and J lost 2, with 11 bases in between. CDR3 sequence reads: CASSLGAGFNYGYTF. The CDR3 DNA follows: TGTGCCAGCAGCTTGGGTGCGGGGTTCAACTATGGCTACACCTTC.

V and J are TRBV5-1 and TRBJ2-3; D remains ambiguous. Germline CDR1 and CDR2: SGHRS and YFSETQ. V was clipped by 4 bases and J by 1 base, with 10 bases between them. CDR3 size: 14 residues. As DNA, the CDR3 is TGCGCCAGCAGCGGGCAGCCAGGCACAGATACGCAGTATTTT. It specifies CASSGQPGTDTQYF.

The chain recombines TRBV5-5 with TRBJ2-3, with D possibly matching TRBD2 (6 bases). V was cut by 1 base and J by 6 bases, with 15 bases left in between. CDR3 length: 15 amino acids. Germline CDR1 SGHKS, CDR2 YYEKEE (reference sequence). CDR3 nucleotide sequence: TGTGCCAGCAGCTTGTCGGTTTTGGAGGGGGATACGCAGTATTTT. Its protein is CASSLSVLEGDTQYF.

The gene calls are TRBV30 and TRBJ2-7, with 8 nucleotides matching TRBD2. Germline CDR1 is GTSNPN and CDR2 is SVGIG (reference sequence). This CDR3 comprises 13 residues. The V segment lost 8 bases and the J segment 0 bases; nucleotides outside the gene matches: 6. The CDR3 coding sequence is TGTGCCGGTCGGGGGGGGCACTCCTACGAGCAGTACTTC. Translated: CAGRGGHSYEQYF.

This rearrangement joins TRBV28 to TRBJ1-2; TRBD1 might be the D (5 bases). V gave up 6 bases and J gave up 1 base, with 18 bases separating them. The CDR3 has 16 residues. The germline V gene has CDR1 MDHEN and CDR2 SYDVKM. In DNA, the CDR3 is TGTGCCAGCAGCCCCTCGGGGGGGAGAGGTAACTATGGCTACACCTTC. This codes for CASSPSGGRGNYGYTF.

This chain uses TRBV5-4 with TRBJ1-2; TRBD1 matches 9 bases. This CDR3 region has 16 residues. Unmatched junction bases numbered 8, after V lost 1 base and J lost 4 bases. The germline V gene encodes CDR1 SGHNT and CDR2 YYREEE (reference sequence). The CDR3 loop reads CASSLSHRGHGYGYTF. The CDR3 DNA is TGTGCCAGCAGCTTGTCCCACAGGGGGCATGGCTATGGCTACACCTTC.

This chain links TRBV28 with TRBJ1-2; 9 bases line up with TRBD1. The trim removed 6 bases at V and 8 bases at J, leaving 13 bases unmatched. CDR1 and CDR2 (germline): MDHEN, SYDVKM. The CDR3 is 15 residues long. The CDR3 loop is CASSRIIPGQGGYTF. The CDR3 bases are TGTGCCAGCAGCCGAATTATTCCGGGACAGGGAGGCTACACCTTC.

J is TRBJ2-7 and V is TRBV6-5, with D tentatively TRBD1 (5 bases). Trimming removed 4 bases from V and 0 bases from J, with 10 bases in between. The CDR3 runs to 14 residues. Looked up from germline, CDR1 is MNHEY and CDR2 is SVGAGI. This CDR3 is CASSFRQLSYEQYF. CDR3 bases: TGTGCCAGCAGTTTTCGACAGCTCTCCTACGAGCAGTACTTC.

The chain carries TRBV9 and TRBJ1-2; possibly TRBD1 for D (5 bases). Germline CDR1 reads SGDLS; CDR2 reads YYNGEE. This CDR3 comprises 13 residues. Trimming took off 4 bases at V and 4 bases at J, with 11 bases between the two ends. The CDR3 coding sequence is TGTGCCAGCAGCCCAAGGGGTAGCTATGGCTACACCTTC. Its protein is CASSPRGSYGYTF.

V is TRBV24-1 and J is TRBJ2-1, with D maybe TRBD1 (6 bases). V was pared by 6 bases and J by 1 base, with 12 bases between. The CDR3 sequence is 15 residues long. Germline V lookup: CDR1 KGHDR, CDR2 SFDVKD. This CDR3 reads CATSPKQGSYNEQFF. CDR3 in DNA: TGTGCCACCAGTCCAAAACAGGGTTCCTACAATGAGCAGTTCTTC.

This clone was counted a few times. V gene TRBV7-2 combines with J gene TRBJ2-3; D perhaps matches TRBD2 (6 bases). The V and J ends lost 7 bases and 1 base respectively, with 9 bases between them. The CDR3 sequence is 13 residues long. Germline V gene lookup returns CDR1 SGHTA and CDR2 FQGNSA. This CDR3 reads CASMWGGTDTQYF. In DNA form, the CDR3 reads TGTGCCAGCATGTGGGGGGGCACAGATACGCAGTATTTT.

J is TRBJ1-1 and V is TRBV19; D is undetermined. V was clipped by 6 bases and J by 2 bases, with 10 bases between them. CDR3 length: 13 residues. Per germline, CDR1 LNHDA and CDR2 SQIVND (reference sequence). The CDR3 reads CASSPGGNTEAFF. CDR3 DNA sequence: TGTGCCAGTAGCCCTGGAGGCAACACTGAAGCTTTCTTT.

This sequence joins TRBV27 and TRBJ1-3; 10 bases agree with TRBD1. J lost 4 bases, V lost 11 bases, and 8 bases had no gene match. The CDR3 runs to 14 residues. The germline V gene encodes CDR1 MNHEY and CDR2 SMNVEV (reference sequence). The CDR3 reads CADHDRGRGNTIYF. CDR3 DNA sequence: TGTGCCGATCATGACAGGGGGCGCGGAAACACCATATATTTT.

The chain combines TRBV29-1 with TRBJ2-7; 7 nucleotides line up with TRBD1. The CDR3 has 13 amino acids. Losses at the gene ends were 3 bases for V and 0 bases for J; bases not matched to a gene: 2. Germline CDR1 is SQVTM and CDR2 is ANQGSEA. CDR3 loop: CSVEDRSSYEQYF. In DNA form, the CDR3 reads TGCAGCGTTGAGGACAGGAGCTCCTACGAGCAGTACTTC.

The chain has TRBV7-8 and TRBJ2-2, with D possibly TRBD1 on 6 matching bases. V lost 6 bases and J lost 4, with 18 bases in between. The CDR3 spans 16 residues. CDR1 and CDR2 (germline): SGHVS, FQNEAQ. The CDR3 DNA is TGTGCCAGCAGTCCAAAAACGGGACACCCCACCGGGGAGCTGTTTTTT. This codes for CASSPKTGHPTGELFF.

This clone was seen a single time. CDR3 bases: TGTGCCACCAGTGATTCAATCATTGGGGACAGGATGATGAACACTGAAGCTTTCTTT. Its protein product is CATSDSIIGDRMMNTEAFF. This chain uses TRBV24-1 with TRBJ1-1; 8 nucleotides match TRBD1. The CDR3 loop spans 19 amino acids. Germline V gene lookup returns CDR1 KGHDR and CDR2 SFDVKD. Germline trimming cut 2 bases from V and 0 bases from J; bases unmatched to any gene: 13.